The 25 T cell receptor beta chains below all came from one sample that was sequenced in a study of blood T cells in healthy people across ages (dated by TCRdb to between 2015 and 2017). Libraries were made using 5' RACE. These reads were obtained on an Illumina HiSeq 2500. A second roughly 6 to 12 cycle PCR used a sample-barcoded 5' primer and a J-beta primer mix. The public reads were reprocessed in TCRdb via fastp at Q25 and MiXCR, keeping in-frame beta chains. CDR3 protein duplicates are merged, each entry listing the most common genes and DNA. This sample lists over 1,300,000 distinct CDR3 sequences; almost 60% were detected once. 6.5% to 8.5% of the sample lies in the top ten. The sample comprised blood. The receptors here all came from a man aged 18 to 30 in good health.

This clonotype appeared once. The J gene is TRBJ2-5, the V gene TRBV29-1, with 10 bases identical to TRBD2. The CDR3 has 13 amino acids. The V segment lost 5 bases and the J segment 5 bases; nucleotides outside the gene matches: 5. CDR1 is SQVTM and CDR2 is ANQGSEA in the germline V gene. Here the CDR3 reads CSVSATSGETQYF. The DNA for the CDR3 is TGCAGCGTTTCTGCGACTAGCGGGGAGACCCAGTACTTC.

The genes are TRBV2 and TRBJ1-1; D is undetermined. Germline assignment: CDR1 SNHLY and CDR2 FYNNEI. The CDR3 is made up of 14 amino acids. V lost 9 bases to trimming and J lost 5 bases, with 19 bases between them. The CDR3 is CASPNRGGNTEAFF. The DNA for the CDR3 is TGTGCCAGTCCGAACAGAGGAGGGAATACTGAAGCTTTCTTT.

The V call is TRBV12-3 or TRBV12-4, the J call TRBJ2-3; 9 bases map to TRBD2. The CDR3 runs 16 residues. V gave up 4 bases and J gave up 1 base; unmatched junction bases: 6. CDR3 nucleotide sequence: TGTGCCAGCAGTTCCGCCCCTAGCGGGGGCACAGATACGCAGTATTTT. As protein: CASSSAPSGGTDTQYF.

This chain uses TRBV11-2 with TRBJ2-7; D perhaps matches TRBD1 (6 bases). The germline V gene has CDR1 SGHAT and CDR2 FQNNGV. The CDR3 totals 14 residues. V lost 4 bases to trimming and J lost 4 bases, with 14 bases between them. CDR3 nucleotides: TGTGCCAGCAGCTCCCCGACAGGTTCTTACGAGCAGTACTTC. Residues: CASSSPTGSYEQYF.

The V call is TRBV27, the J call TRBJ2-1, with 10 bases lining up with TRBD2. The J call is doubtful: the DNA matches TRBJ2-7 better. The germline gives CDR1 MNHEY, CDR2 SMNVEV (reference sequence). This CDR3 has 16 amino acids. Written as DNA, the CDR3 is TGTGCCAGCCATAGCACTAGCGGGAACCTCCACAATGAGCAGTACTTC. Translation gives CASHSTSGNLHNEQYF.

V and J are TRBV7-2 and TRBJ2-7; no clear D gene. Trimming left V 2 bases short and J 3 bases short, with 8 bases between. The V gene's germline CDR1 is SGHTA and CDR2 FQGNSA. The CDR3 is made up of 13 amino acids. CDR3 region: CASSLFSVYEQYF. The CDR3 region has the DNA TGTGCCAGCAGCTTATTCTCAGTCTACGAGCAGTACTTC.

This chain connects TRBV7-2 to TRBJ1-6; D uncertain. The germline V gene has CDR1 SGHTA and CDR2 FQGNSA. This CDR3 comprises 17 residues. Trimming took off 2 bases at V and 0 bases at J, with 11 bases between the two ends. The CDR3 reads CASSLFYRGSYNSPLHF. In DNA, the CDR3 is TGTGCCAGCAGCTTATTCTATCGGGGCTCCTATAATTCACCCCTCCACTTT.

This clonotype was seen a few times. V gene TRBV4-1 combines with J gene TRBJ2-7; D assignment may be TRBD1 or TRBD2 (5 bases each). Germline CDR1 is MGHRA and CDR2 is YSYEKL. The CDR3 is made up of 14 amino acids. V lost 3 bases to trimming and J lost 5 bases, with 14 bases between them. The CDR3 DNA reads TGCGCCAGCAGCCAGCCCGGGACGGCCGACGAGCAGTACTTC. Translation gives CASSQPGTADEQYF.

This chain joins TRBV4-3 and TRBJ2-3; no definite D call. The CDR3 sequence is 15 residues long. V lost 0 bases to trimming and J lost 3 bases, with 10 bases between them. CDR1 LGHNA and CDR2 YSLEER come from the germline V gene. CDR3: CASSQDGERTDTQYF. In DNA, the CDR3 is TGCGCCAGCAGCCAAGATGGGGAAAGGACAGATACGCAGTATTTT.

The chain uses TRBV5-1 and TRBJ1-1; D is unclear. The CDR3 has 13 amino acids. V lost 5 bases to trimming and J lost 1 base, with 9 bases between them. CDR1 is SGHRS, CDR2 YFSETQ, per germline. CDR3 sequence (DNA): TGCGCCAGCAGTGGTGGAGAGAACACTGAAGCTTTCTTT. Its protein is CASSGGENTEAFF.

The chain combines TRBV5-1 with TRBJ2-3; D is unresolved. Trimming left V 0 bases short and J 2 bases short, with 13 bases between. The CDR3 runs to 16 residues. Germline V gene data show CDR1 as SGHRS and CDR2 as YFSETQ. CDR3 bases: TGCGCCAGCAGCTTGGAGGGCAGCCTTTACACAGATACGCAGTATTTT. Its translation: CASSLEGSLYTDTQYF. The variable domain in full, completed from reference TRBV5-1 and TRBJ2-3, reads KAGVTQTPRYLIKTRGQQVTLSCSPISGHRSVSWYQQTPGQGLQFLFEYFSETQRNKGNFPGRFSGRQFSNSRSEMNVSTLELGDSALYLCASSLEGSLYTDTQYFGPGTRLTVL.

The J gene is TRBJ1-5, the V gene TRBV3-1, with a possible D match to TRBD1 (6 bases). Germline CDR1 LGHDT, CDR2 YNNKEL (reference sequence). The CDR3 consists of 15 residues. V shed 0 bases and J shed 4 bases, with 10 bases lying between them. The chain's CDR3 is CASSQDWGRNQPQHF. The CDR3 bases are TGTGCCAGCAGCCAAGATTGGGGGCGGAATCAGCCCCAGCATTTT.

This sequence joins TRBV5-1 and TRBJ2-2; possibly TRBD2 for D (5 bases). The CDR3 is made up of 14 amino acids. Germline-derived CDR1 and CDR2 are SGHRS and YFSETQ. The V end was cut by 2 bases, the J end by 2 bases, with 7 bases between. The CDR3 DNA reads TGCGCCAGCAGCTTCGAGGGTAACACCGGGGAGCTGTTTTTT. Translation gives CASSFEGNTGELFF. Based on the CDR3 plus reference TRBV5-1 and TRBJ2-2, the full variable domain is KAGVTQTPRYLIKTRGQQVTLSCSPISGHRSVSWYQQTPGQGLQFLFEYFSETQRNKGNFPGRFSGRQFSNSRSEMNVSTLELGDSALYLCASSFEGNTGELFFGEGSRLTVL.

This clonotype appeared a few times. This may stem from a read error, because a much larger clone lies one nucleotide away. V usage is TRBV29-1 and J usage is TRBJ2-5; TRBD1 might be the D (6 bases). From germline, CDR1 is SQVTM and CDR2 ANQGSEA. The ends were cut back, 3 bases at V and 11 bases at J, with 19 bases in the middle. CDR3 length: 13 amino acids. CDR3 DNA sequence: TGCAGCGTTGACCGACAGGCTAACAATGAGCAGTACTTC. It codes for CSVDRQANNEQYF.

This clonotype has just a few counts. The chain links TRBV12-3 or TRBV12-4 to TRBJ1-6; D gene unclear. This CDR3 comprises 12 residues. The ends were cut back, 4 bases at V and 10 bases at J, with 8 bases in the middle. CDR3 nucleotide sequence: TGTGCCAGCAGTTCCTTGGGGTCACCCCTCCACTTT. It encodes CASSSLGSPLHF.

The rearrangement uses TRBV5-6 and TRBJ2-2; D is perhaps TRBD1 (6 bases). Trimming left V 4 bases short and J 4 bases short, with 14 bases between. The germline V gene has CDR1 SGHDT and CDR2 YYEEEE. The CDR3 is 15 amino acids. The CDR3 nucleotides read TGTGCCAGCAGCGACCCATCGACAGGCACCGGGGAGCTGTTTTTT. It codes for CASSDPSTGTGELFF.

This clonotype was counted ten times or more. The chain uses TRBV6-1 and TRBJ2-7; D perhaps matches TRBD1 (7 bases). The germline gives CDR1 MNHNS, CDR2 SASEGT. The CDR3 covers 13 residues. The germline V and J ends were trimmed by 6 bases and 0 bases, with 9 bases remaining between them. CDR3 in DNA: TGTGCCAGCAGGCGGGACAGCTCCTACGAGCAGTACTTC. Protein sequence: CASRRDSSYEQYF.

CDR3 bases: TGTGCCAGCAGCCGGGTGGAGACAACGCAGTATTTT. The encoded protein is CASSRVETTQYF. The chain is built from TRBV6-2 or TRBV6-3 and TRBJ2-3; D remains ambiguous. Germline CDR1 and CDR2: MNHEY and SVGEGT. CDR3 size: 12 residues. V was trimmed by 6 bases and J by 9 bases, leaving 13 bases between them.

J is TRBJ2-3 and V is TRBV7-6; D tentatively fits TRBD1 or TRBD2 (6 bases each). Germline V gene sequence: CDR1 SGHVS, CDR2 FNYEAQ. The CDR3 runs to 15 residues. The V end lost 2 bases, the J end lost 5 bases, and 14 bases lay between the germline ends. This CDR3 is CASSLIRGPEDTQYF. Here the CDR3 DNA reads TGTGCCAGCAGCTTAATCCGGGGGCCCGAAGATACGCAGTATTTT.

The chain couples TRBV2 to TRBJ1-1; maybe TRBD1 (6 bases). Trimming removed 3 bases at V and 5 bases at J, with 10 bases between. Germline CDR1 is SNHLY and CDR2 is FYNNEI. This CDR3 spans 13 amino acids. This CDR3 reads CASSDQGITEAFF. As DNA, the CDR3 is TGTGCCAGCAGTGATCAGGGGATAACTGAAGCTTTCTTT. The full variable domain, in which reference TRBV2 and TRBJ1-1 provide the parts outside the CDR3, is EPEVTQTPSHQVTQMGQEVILRCVPISNHLYFYWYRQILGQKVEFLVSFYNNEISEKSEIFDDQFSVERPDGSNFTLKIRSTKLEDSAMYFCASSDQGITEAFFGQGTRLTVV.

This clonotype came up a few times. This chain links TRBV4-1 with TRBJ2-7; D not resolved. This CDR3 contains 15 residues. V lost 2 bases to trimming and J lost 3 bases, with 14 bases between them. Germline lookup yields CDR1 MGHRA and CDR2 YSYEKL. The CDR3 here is CASSQNPASHYEQYF. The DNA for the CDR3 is TGCGCCAGCAGCCAAAATCCAGCATCCCACTACGAGCAGTACTTC.

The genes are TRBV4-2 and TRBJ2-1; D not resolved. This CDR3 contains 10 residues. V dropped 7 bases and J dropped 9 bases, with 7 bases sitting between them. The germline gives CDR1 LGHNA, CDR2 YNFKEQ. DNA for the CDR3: TGTGCCAGCAAAGGTCGTGAGCAGTTCTTC. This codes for CASKGREQFF.

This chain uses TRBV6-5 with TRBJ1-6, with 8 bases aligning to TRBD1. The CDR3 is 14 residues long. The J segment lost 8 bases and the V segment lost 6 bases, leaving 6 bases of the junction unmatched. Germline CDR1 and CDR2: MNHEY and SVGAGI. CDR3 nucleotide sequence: TGTGCCAGCAGACCGGGACAGGAATATTCACCCCTCCACTTT. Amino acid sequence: CASRPGQEYSPLHF.

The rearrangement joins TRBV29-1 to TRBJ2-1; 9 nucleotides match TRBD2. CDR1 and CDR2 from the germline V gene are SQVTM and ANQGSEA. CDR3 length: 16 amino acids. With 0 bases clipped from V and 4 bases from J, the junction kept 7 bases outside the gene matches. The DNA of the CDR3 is TGCAGCGTTGAAGACCAGCGGGGGGCCGGGTACAATGAGCAGTTCTTC. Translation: CSVEDQRGAGYNEQFF.

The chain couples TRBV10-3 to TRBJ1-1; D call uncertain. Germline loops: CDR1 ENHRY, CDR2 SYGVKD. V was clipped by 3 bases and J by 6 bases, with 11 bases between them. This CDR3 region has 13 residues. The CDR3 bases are TGTGCCATCAGTGATGATTTAAGGGCTGAAGCTTTCTTT. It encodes CAISDDLRAEAFF.